These T cell receptor beta chains were read from a single sample in a study of blood T cell repertoires in COVID-19. The repertoire was sequenced with immunoSEQ multiplex PCR; TCRdb's copy has only in-frame clones and lacks some. The sample yields 100,000 to 150,000 clones, more than 60% seen once. Sequenced material: peripheral blood. The receptors were gathered from a woman in her 70s with acute or convalescent COVID-19. Both conserved end residues are part of each CDR3. The D gene is left open where the match is weak. The size entry is marked missing in some rows and otherwise reads once, few, many or a size class.

v_call	clone_size	d_call	j_call	cdr3_nt	cdr3_aa
TRBV3-1/TRBV3-2	NA	NA	TRBJ2-1	TGTGCCAGCAGCCAAGATTTGGGGAGGCAGTTCTTC	CASSQDLGRQFF
TRBV5-4	NA	TRBD2	TRBJ2-1	TGTGCCAGCAGCAAGACTAGCGTCAATGAGCAGTTCTTC	CASSKTSVNEQFF
TRBV7-9	NA	NA	TRBJ1-5	TGTGCCAGCAGCTTAGGTCAGCGGCCCCAGCATTTT	CASSLGQRPQHF
TRBV5-8	NA	TRBD1	TRBJ1-3	TGTGCCAGCAGCTTGGTCGCAGGGGGGACTGGAAACACCATATATTTT	CASSLVAGGTGNTIYF
TRBV6-6	NA	NA	TRBJ2-1	TGTGCCAGCAGTTACGACGGGATCTACAATGAGCAGTTCTTC	CASSYDGIYNEQFF
TRBV10-2	NA	TRBD1	TRBJ1-2	TGCGCCAGCAGTGAGGGGGACAGAGACCATGGCTACACCTTC	CASSEGDRDHGYTF
TRBV20-1	NA	NA	TRBJ1-6	TGCAGTGCTAGTCTCGGCAGGGCGAATTCACCCCTCCACTTT	CSASLGRANSPLHF
TRBV5-1	NA	TRBD1	TRBJ2-7	TGCGCCAGCAGCTTGGGGACAGGATGGAACTACGAGCAGTACTTC	CASSLGTGWNYEQYF
TRBV11-2	NA	TRBD2	TRBJ2-1	TGTGCCAGCAGCTATGGACTAGCGGACTACAATGAGCAGTTCTTC	CASSYGLADYNEQFF
TRBV28	NA	TRBD1	TRBJ2-4	TGTGCCAGCAGTTTACCGACAGGGAAGGGAAACATTCAGTACTTC	CASSLPTGKGNIQYF
TRBV6-5	once	TRBD1	TRBJ1-4	TGTGCCAGCAGTTATAGGGGACAGGGTGATGAAAAACTGTTTTTT	CASSYRGQGDEKLFF
TRBV18	NA	NA	TRBJ2-1	TGTGCCAGCTCACAACTTGGTAAAGGGGGTGTGGGCGAGCAGTTCTTC	CASSQLGKGGVGEQFF